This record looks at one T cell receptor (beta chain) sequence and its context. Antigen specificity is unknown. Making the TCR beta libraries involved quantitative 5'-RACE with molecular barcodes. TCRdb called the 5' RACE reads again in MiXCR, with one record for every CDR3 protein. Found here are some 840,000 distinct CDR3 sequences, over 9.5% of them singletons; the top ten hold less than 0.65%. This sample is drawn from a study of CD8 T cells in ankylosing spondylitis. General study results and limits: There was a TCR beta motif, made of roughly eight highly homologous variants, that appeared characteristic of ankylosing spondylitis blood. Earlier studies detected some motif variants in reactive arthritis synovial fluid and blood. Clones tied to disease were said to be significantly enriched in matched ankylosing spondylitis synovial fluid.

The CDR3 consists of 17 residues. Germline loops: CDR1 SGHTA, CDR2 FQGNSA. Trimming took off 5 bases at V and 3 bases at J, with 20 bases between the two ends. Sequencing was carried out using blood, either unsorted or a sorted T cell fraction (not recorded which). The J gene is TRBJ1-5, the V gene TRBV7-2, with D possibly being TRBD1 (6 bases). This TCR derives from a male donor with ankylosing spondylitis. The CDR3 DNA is TGTGCCAGCAGCGATCAGTCGAGAGGGGGATTCAATCAGCCCCAGCATTTT. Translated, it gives CASSDQSRGGFNQPQHF.